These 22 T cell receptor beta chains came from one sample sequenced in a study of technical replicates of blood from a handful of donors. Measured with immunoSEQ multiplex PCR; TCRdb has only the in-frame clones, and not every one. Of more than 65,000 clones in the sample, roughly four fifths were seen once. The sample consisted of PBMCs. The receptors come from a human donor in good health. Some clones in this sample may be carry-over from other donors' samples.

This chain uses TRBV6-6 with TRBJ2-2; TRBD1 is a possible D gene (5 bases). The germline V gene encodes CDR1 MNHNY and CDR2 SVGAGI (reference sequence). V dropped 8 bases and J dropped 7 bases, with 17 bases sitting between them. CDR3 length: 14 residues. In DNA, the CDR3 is TGTGCCAGCGGCGGACAACCATTAGGCGGGGAGCTGTTTTTT. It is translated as CASGGQPLGGELFF.

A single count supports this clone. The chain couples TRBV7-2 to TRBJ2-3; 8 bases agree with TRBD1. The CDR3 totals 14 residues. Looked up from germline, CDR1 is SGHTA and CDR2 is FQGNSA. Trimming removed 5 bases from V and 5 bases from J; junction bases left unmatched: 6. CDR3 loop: CASSRTGFGDTQYF. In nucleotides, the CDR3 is TGTGCCAGCAGCCGGACAGGGTTTGGAGATACGCAGTATTTT.

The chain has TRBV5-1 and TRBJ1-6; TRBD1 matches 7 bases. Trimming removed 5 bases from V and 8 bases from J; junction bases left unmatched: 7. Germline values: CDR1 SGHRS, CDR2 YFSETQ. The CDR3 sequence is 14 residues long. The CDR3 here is CASRTTGKDSPLHF. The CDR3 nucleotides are TGCGCCAGCAGAACGACAGGGAAGGATTCACCCCTCCACTTT.

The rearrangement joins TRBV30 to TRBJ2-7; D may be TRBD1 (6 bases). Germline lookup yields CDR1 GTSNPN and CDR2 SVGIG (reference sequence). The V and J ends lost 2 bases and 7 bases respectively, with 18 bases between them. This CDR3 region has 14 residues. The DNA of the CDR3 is TGTGCCTGGAGTACCCCCGTGCAGGGGAGTGAGCAGTACTTC. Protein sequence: CAWSTPVQGSEQYF.

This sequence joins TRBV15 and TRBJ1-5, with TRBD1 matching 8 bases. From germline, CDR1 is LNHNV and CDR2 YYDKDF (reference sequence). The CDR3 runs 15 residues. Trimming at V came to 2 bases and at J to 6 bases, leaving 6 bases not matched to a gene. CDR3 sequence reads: CATSRIETGVQPQHF. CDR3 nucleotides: TGTGCCACCAGCAGAATCGAGACAGGGGTTCAGCCCCAGCATTTT.

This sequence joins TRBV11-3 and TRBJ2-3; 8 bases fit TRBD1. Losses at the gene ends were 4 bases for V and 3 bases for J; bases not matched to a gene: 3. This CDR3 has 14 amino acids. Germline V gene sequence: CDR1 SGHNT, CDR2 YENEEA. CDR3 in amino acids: CASSYRDRTDTQYF. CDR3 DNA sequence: TGTGCCAGCAGCTACCGGGACAGGACAGATACGCAGTATTTT.

This chain's CDR3 is CAWSVRGIAYEQYF. The CDR3, as DNA: TGTGCCTGGAGTGTACGCGGCATCGCCTACGAGCAGTACTTC. The rearrangement joins TRBV30 to TRBJ2-7; D is undetermined. V lost 0 bases and J 2 bases, leaving 11 bases between the germline ends. CDR3 size: 14 residues. The V gene's germline CDR1 is GTSNPN and CDR2 SVGIG (reference sequence).

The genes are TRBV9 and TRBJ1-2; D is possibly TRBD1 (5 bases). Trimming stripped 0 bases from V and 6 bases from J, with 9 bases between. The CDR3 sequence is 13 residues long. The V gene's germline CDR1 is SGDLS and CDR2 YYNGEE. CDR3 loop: CASSVAPQDGYTF. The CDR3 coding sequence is TGTGCCAGCAGCGTAGCTCCACAGGATGGCTACACCTTC.

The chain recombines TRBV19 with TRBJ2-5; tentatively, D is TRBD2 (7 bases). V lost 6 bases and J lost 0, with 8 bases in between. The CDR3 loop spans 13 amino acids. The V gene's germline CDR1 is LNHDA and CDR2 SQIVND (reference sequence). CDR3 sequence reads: CASSGGHQETQYF. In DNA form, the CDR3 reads TGTGCCAGTAGCGGGGGGCACCAAGAGACCCAGTACTTC.

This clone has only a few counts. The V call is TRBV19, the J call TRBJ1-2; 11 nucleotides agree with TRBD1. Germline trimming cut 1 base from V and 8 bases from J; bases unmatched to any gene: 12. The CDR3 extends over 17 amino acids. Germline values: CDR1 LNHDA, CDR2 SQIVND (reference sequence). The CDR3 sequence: CASSIARTGTGGSGYTF. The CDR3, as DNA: TGTGCCAGTAGTATAGCCCGAACAGGGACAGGGGGATCGGGCTACACCTTC.

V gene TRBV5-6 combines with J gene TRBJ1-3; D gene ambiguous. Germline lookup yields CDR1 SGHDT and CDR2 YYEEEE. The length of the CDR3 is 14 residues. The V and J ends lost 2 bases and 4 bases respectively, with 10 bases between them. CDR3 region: CASSFPGLGNTIYF. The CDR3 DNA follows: TGTGCCAGCAGCTTCCCGGGTCTGGGAAACACCATATATTTT.

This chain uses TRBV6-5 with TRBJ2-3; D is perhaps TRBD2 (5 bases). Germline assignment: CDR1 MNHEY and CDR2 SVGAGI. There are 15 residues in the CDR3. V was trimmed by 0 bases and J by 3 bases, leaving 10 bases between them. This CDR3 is CASSYSGRRTDTQYF. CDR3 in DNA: TGTGCCAGCAGTTACTCGGGCAGGAGGACAGATACGCAGTATTTT.

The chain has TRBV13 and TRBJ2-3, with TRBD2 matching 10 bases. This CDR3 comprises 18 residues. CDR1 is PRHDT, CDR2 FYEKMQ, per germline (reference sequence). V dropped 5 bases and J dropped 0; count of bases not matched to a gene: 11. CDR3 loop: CASSPGLAEGVSTDTQYF. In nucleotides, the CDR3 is TGTGCCAGCAGCCCTGGACTAGCGGAGGGGGTTAGCACAGATACGCAGTATTTT.

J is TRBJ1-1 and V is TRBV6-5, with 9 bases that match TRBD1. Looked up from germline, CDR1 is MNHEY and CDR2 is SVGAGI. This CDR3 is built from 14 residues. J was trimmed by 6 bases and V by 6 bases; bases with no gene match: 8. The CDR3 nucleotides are TGTGCCAGCAGACTGGGACAGGGTACCTCTGAAGCTTTCTTT. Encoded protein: CASRLGQGTSEAFF.

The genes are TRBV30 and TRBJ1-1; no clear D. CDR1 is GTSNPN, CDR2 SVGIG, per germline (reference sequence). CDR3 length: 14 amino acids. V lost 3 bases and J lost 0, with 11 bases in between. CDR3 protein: CAWSQEEMNTEAFF. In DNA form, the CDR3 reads TGTGCCTGGAGCCAGGAAGAAATGAACACTGAAGCTTTCTTT.

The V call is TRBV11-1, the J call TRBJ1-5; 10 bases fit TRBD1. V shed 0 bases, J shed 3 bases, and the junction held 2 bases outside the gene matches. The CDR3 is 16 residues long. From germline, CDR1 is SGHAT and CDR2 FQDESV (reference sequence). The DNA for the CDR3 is TGTGCCAGCAGCTTAGCGGGACAGGGGCTCAATCAGCCCCAGCATTTT. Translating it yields CASSLAGQGLNQPQHF.

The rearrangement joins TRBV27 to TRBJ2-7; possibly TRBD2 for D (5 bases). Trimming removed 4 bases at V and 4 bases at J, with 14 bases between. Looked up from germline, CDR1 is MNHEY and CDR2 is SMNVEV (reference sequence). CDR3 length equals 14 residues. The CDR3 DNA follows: TGTGCCAGCAGTTACAGCCGTTCGGGGTACGAGCAGTACTTC. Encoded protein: CASSYSRSGYEQYF.

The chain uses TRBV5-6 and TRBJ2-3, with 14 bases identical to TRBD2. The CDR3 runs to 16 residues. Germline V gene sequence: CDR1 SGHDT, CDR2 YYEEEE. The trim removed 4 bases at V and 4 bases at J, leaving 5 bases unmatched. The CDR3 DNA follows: TGTGCCAGCAGCCGGGGACTAGCGGGGGTGGCAGATACGCAGTATTTT. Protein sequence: CASSRGLAGVADTQYF.

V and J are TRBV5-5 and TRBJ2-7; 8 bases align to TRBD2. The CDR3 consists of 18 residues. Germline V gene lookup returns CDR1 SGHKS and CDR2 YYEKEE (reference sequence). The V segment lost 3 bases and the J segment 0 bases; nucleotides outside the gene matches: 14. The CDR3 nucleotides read TGTGCCAGCAGCTCGGCGCTGGTAAGCGGGAGTGTCTCCTACGAGCAGTACTTC. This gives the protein CASSSALVSGSVSYEQYF.

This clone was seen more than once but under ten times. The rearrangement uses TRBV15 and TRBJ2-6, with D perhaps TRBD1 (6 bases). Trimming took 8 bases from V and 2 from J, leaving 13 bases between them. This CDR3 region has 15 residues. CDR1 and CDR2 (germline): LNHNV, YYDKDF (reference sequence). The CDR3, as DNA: TGTGCCACCGCTGAGGGGGAAGCTGGGGCCAACGTCCTGACTTTC. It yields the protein CATAEGEAGANVLTF. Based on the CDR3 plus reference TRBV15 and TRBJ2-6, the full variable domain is DAMVIQNPRYQVTQFGKPVTLSCSQTLNHNVMYWYQQKSSQAPKLLFHYYDKDFNNEADTPDNFQSRRPNTSFCFLDIRSPGLGDTAMYLCATAEGEAGANVLTFGAGSRLTVL.

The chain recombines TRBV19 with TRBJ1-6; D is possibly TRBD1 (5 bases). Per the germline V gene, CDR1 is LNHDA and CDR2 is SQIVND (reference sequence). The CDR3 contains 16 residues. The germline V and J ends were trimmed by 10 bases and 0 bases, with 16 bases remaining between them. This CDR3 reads CATQYGGSSYNSPLHF. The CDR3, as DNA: TGTGCCACCCAATATGGGGGGAGCTCCTATAATTCACCCCTCCACTTT.

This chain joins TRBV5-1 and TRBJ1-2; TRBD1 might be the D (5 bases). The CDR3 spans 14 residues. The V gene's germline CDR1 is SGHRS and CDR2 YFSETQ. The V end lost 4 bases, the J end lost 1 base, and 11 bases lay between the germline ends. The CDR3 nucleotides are TGCGCCAGCAGCATTGAGCAGGGTAACTATGGCTACACCTTC. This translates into CASSIEQGNYGYTF. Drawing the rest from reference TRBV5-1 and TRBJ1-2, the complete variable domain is KAGVTQTPRYLIKTRGQQVTLSCSPISGHRSVSWYQQTPGQGLQFLFEYFSETQRNKGNFPGRFSGRQFSNSRSEMNVSTLELGDSALYLCASSIEQGNYGYTFGSGTRLTVV.